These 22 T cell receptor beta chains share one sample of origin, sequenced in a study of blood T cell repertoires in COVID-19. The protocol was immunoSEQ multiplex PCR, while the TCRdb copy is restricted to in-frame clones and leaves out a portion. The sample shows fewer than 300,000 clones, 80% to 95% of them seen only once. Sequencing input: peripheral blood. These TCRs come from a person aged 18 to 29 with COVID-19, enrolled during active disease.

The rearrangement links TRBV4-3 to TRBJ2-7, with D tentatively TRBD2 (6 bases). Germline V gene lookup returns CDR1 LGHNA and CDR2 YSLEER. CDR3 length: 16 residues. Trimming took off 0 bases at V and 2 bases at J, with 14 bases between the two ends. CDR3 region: CASSQDARTSTYEQYF. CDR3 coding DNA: TGCGCCAGCAGCCAAGATGCGCGAACTAGCACCTACGAGCAGTACTTC.

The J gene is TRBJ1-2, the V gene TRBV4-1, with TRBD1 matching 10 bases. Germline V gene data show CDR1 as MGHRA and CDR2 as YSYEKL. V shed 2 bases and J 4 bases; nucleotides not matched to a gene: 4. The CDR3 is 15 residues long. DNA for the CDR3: TGCGCCAGCAGCCAACCGGGACAGGGGTTCTATGGCTACACCTTC. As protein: CASSQPGQGFYGYTF.

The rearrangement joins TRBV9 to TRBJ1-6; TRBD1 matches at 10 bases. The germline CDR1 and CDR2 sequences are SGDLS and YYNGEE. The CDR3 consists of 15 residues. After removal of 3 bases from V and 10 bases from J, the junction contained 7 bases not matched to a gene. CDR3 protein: CASSGGTGERSPLHF. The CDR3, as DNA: TGTGCCAGCAGCGGGGGGACAGGGGAACGGTCACCCCTCCACTTT. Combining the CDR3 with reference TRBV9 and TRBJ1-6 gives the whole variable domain DSGVTQTPKHLITATGQRVTLRCSPRSGDLSVYWYQQSLDQGLQFLIQYYNGEERAKGNILERFSAQQFPDLHSELNLSSLELGDSALYFCASSGGTGERSPLHFGNGTRLTVT.

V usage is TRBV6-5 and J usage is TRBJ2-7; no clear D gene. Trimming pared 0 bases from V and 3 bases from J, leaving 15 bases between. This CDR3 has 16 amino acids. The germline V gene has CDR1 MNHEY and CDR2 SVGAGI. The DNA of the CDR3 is TGTGCCAGCAGTTACTCGAGTACCATCCCTAGCTACGAGCAGTACTTC. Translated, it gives CASSYSSTIPSYEQYF.

The CDR3 DNA reads as TGTGCCATCAGAGAAAAGGACAATGTCTACGAGCAGTACTTC. This sequence encodes CAIREKDNVYEQYF. The chain couples TRBV10-3 to TRBJ2-7; D is perhaps TRBD1 (5 bases). The CDR3 spans 14 residues. V was shortened by 6 bases and J by 3 bases, with 15 bases between the two germline ends. The germline CDR1 and CDR2 sequences are ENHRY and SYGVKD.

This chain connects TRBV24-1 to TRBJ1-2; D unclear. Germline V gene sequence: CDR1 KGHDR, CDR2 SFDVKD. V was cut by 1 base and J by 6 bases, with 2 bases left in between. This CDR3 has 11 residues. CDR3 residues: CATSDFNGYTF. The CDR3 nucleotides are TGTGCCACCAGTGATTTCAATGGCTACACCTTC.

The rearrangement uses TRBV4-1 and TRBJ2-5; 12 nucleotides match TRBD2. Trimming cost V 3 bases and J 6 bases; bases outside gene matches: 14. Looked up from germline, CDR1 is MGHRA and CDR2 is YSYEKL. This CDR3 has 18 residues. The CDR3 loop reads CASSQTSSGLAGPKTQYF. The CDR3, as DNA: TGCGCCAGCAGCCAGACAAGCTCAGGACTAGCGGGACCGAAGACCCAGTACTTC.

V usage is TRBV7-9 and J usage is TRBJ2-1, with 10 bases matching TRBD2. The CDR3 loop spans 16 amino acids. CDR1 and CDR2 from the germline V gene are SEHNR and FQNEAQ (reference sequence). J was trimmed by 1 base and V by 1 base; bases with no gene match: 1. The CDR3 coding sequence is TGTGCCAGCAGCTTAGTACTAGCGGGATCCTACAATGAGCAGTTCTTC. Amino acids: CASSLVLAGSYNEQFF. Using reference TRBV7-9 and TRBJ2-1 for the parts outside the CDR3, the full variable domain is DTGVSQNPRHKITKRGQNVTFRCDPISEHNRLYWYRQTLGQGPEFLTYFQNEAQLEKSRLLSDRFSAERPKGSFSTLEIQRTEQGDSAMYLCASSLVLAGSYNEQFFGPGTRLTVL.

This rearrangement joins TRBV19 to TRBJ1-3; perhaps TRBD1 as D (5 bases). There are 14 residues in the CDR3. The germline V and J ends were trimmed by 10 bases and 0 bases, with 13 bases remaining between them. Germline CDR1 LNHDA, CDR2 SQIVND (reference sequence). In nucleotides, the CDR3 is TGTGCCACCCGACAGATATTCTCTGGAAACACCATATATTTT. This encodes CATRQIFSGNTIYF.

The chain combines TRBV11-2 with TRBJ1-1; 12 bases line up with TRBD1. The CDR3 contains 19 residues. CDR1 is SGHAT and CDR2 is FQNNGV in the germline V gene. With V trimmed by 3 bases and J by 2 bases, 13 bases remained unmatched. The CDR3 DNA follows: TGTGCCAGCAGCTTGGGACAGGGGGCGCTAGGGCTGGGAAACACTGAAGCTTTCTTT. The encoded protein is CASSLGQGALGLGNTEAFF.

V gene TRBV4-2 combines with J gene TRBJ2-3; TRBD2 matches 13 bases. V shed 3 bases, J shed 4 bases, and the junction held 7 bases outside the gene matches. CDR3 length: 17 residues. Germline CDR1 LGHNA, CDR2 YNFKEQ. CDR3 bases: TGTGCCAGCAGCCATGGGGGGACTAGCGGGATGGCAGATACGCAGTATTTT. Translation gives CASSHGGTSGMADTQYF.

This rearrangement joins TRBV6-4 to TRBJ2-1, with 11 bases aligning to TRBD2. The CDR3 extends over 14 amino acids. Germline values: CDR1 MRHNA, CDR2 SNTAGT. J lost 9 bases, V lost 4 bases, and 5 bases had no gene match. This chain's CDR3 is CASSASTSGSEQFF. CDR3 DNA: TGTGCCAGCAGTGCGTCTACTAGCGGGAGTGAGCAGTTCTTC.

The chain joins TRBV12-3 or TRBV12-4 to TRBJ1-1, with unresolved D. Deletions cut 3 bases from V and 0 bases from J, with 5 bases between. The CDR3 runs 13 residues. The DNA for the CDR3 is TGTGCCAGCAGTTTTGAGGTGAACACTGAAGCTTTCTTT. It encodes CASSFEVNTEAFF.

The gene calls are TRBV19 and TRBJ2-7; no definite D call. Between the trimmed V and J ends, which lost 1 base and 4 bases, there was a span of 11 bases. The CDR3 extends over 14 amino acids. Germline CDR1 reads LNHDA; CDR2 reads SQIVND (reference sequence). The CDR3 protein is CASSIGGPGYEQYF. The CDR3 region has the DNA TGTGCCAGTAGTATAGGAGGTCCCGGATACGAGCAGTACTTC.

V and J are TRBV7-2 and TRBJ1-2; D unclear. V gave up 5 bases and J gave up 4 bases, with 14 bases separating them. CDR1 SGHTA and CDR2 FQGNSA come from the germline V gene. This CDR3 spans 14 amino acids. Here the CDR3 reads CASSRTGLGYGYTF. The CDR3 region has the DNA TGTGCCAGCAGCAGGACTGGGTTAGGCTATGGCTACACCTTC. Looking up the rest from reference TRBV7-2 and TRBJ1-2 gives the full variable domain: GAGVSQSPSNKVTEKGKDVELRCDPISGHTALYWYRQSLGQGLEFLIYFQGNSAPDKSGLPSDRFSAERTGGSVSTLTIQRTQQEDSAVYLCASSRTGLGYGYTFGSGTRLTVV.

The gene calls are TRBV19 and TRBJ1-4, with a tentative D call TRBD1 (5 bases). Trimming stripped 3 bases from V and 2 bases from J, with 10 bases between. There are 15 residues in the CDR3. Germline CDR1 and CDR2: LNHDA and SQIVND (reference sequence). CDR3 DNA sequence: TGTGCCAGTAGTATCCCGGGGGGGACTAATGAAAAACTGTTTTTT. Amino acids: CASSIPGGTNEKLFF.

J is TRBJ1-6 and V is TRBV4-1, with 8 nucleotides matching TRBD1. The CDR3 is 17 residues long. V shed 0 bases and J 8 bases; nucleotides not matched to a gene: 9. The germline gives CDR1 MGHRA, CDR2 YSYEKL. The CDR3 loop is CASSQDRHRGMDSPLHF. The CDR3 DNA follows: TGCGCCAGCAGCCAAGATCGACACAGGGGGATGGATTCACCCCTCCACTTT.

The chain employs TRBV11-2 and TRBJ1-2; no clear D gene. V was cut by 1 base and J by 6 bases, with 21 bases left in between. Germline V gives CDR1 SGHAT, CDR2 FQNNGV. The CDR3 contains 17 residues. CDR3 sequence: CASSLGATPRTSNGYTF. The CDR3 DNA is TGTGCCAGCAGCTTAGGAGCGACCCCTCGAACCTCGAATGGCTACACCTTC. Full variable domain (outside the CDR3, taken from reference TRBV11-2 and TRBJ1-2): EAGVAQSPRYKIIEKRQSVAFWCNPISGHATLYWYQQILGQGPKLLIQFQNNGVVDDSQLPKDRFSAERLKGVDSTLKIQPAKLEDSAVYLCASSLGATPRTSNGYTFGSGTRLTVV.

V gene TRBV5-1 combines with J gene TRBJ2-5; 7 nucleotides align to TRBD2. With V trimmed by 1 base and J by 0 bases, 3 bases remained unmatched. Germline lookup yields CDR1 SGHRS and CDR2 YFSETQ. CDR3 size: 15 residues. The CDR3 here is CASSLTGGYQETQYF. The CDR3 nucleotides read TGCGCCAGCAGCTTGACGGGAGGCTACCAAGAGACCCAGTACTTC. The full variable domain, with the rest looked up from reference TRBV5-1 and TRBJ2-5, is KAGVTQTPRYLIKTRGQQVTLSCSPISGHRSVSWYQQTPGQGLQFLFEYFSETQRNKGNFPGRFSGRQFSNSRSEMNVSTLELGDSALYLCASSLTGGYQETQYFGPGTRLLVL.

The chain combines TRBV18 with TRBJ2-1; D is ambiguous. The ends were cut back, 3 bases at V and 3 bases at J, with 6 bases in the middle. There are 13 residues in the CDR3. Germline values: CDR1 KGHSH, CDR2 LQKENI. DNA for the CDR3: TGTGCCAGCTCACCCCCGGTCTACAATGAGCAGTTCTTC. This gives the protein CASSPPVYNEQFF.

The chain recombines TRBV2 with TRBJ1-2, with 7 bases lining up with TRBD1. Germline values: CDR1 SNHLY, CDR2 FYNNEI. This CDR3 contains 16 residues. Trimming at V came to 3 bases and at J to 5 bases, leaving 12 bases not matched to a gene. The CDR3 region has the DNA TGTGCCAGCAGTGATCCCTCGACAGGGATGTTTTATGGCTACACCTTC. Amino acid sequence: CASSDPSTGMFYGYTF.

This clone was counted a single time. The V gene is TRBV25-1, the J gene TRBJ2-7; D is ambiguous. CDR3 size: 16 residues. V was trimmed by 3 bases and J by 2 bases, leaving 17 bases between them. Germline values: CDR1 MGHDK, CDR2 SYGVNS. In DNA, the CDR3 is TGTGCCAGCAGTGACCCCGAAGAGAGTTCCGCCTACGAGCAGTACTTC. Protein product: CASSDPEESSAYEQYF.